This TCR beta chain was recovered during a study of blood T cells in healthy people across ages. The germline V gene encodes CDR1 LGHDT and CDR2 YNNKEL (reference sequence). The CDR3 length is 15 residues. V shed 0 bases and J shed 5 bases, with 13 bases lying between them. Combining a sample-barcoded 5' primer with a J-beta primer mix, a second PCR ran for 7 to 11 cycles. MiXCR, run by TCRdb on the 5' RACE reads, gives a single entry per CDR3 protein. The repertoire includes about 800,000 distinct CDR3 sequences, 58% of them detected once, and around 20% sits in the top ten. The receptor's source is a man younger than 45 in good health. The chain has TRBV3-1 and TRBJ1-2; tentative D call: TRBD1 (6 bases). Sample: blood. CDR3 protein: CASSQDLGTTYGYTF. The DNA of the CDR3 is TGTGCCAGCAGCCAAGATCTCGGGACAACGTATGGCTACACCTTC.